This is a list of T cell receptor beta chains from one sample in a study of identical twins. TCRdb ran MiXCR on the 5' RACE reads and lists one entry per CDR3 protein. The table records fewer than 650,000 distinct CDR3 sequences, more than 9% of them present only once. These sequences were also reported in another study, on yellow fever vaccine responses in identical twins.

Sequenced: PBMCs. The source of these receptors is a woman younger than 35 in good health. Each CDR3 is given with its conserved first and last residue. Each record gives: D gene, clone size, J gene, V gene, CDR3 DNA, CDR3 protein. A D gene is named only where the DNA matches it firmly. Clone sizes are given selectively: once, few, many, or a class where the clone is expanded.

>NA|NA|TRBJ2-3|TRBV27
TGTGCCAGCTTCGGAAGGTCAGGGGCCTTGGGTACGCAGTATTTT
CASFGRSGALGTQYF
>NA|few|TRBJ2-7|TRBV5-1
TGCGCCAGCAGCAAGTATCAACCGGGACGGGAAGCCTACGAGCAGTACTTC
CASSKYQPGREAYEQYF
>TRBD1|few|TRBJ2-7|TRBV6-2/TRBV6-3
TGTGCCAGCAGTTACGGAGACAGGGGTACCTACGAGCAGTACTTC
CASSYGDRGTYEQYF
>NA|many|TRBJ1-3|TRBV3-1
TGTGCCAGCAGCCAAGGTAGACAAAAACGCTCTGGAAACACCATATATTTT
CASSQGRQKRSGNTIYF
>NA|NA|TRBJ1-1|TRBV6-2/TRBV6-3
TGTGCCAGCAGCCAACCAGGACAGAATCTTGCGGAAGCTTTCTTT
CASSQPGQNLAEAFF
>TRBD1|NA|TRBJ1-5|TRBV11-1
TGTGCCAGCAGCCGGGTCATCCAGGGGACAGCATCGGGCAATCAGCCCCAGCATTTT
CASSRVIQGTASGNQPQHF
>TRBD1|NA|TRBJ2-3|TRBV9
TGTGCCAGCAGTTCAGGGGGCAGGGTAGGAGATACGCAGTATTTT
CASSSGGRVGDTQYF
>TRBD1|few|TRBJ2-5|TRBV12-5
TGTGCTAGTGGTGGACAGGTAACCGGGGAGACCCAGTACTTC
CASGGQVTGETQYF
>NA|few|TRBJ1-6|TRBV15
TGTGCCACCAGCAGAGATCTATGGGGCGCAGGATCACCCCTCCACTTT
CATSRDLWGAGSPLHF
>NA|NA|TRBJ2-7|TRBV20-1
TGCAGTGCTAGAGGCGGTCGGGGGGCTTACGAGCAGTACTTC
CSARGGRGAYEQYF
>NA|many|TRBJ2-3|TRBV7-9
TGTGCCAGCAGCTTAAGGCCGGAAGGGGTCACAGATACGCAGTATTTT
CASSLRPEGVTDTQYF
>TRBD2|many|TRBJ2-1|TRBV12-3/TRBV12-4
TGTGCCAGCAGTCCCAGCGGGAGTGCCTGGAATGAGCAGTTCTTC
CASSPSGSAWNEQFF
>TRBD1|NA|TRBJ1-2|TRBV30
TGTGCCTGGACGGGGGCCGGACAGGGCAGCTATGGCTACACCTTC
CAWTGAGQGSYGYTF
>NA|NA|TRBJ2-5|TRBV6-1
TGTGCCAGCAGTGAATGGAGGGGGCAAGAGACCCAGTACTTC
CASSEWRGQETQYF
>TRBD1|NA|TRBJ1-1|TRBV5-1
TGCGCCAGCAGCCGGGGACAGATAAACACTGAAGCTTTCTTT
CASSRGQINTEAFF
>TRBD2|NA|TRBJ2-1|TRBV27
TGTGCCAGCAGTTTCGGCGGGAGGGTGGGTTCCTCCTACAATGAGCAGTTCTTC
CASSFGGRVGSSYNEQFF
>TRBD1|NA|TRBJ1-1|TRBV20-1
TGCAGTGCTAGGGCTACCGGGACAGGGGCTGCTGAAGCTTTCTTT
CSARATGTGAAEAFF
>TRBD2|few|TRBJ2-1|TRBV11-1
TGTGCCAGCAGCCACTCGGTCGGGGGGGCCGGTAGTTACAATGAGCAGTTCTTC
CASSHSVGGAGSYNEQFF
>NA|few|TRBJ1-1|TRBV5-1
TGCGCCAGCAGGGTCATTCCAGGGGAGAGTGAAGCTTTCTTT
CASRVIPGESEAFF
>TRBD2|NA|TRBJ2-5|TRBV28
TGTGCCAGCAGCCCTCCGGGACTAGCGAAGACCCAGTACTTC
CASSPPGLAKTQYF
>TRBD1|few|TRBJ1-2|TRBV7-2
TGTGCCAGCGGGGGACAGGGCGGTAACTATGGCTACACCTTC
CASGGQGGNYGYTF
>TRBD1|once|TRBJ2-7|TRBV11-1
TGTGCCAGCAGCCGAAGTAACACAGGGGTCGAGCAGTACTTC
CASSRSNTGVEQYF
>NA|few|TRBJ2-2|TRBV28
TGTGCCAGCAGGGTCCTTTGGGGAGAGGAGCTGTTTTTT
CASRVLWGEELFF
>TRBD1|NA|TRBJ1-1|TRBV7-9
TGTGCCAGCAGCTCGCAGGGGGCACCTGAAGCTTTCTTT
CASSSQGAPEAFF
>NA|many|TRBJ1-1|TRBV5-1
TGCGCCAGCAGCTTGGGCACTGAAGCTTTCTTT
CASSLGTEAFF
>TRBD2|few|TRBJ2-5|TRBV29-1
TGCAGCGTTGACGGACTAGCAGATCAAGAGACCCAGTACTTC
CSVDGLADQETQYF
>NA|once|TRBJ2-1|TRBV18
TGTGCCAGCTCAGGGTCTGTAAACAATGAGCAGTTCTTC
CASSGSVNNEQFF
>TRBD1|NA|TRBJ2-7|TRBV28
TGTGCCAGCAGTTTGGGCCCCCTGGACAGGGACGAGCAGTACTTC
CASSLGPLDRDEQYF
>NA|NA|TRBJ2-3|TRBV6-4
TGTGCCAGCAGTGACTCGGATCAAGATACGCAGTATTTT
CASSDSDQDTQYF
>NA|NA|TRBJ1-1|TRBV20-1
TGCAGTGCCCCCCAAAGCACTGAAGCTTTCTTT
CSAPQSTEAFF
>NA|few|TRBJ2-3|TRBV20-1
TGCAGTGCTAGAGATGAGAACTGGGCAGATACGCAGTATTTT
CSARDENWADTQYF
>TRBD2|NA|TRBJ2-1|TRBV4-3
TGCGCCAGCAGCCAACTAGCGGGAGTTTCGAATGAGCAGTTCTTC
CASSQLAGVSNEQFF
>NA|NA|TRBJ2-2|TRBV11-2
TGTGCCAGCAGCGGACAGATCACCGGGGAGCTGTTTTTT
CASSGQITGELFF
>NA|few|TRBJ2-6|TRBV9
TGTGCCAGCAGCGTAGGACTGCGCTCCTCTGGGGCCAACGTCCTGACTTTC
CASSVGLRSSGANVLTF
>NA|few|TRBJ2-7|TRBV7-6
TGTGCCAGCAGCTCTTTGGTGGGATTCGTCGAGCAGTACTTC
CASSSLVGFVEQYF
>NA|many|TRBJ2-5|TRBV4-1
TGCGCCAGCAGCCAAGTAACCGGAGAGACCCAGTACTTC
CASSQVTGETQYF
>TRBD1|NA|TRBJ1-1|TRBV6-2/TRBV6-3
TGTGCCAGCCAACAGGGGTCGGGCACTGAAGCTTTCTTT
CASQQGSGTEAFF
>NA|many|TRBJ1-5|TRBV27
TGTGCCAGCAGTTTGGGATTTGGGGGCGATCAGCCCCAGCATTTT
CASSLGFGGDQPQHF
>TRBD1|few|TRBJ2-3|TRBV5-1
TGCGCCAGCAGCACGGGACAGCCAACCCCAGATACGCAGTATTTT
CASSTGQPTPDTQYF
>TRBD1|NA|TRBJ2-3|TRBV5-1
TGCGCCAGCAGCAGAGAAACAGGGGGCTGGGGTGAGGATACGCAGTATTTT
CASSRETGGWGEDTQYF
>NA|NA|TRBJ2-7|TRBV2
TGTGCCAGCAGTGAAGCGCTTTTCGGGCGGTCCTCCTACGAGCAGTACTTC
CASSEALFGRSSYEQYF
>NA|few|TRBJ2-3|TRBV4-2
TGTGCCAGCAGCCAAGAGGCCCCGCCCCGCACAGATACGCAGTATTTT
CASSQEAPPRTDTQYF
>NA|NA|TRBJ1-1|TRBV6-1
TGTGCCAGCAGTGAATCGACAGGCCGGGGCGCTGAAGCTTTCTTT
CASSESTGRGAEAFF
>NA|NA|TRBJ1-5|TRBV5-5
TGTGCCAGCAGCTTGTTACAGTTTAATCAGCCCCAGCATTTT
CASSLLQFNQPQHF
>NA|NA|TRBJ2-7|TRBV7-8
TGTGCCAGCAGCCTACCGCCCGGGGGGCTCGACGAGCAGTACTTC
CASSLPPGGLDEQYF
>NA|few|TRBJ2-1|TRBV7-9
TGTGCCAGCAGCTTAGAGGCTAGCCTCAATGAGCAGTTCTTC
CASSLEASLNEQFF
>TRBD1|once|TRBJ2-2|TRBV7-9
TGTGCCAGCAGCGAACCGGGACAGTACACCGGGGAGCTGTTTTTT
CASSEPGQYTGELFF
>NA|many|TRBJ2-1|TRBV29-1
TGCAGCGTTGCTCAGGGGTCCAATGAGCAGTTCTTC
CSVAQGSNEQFF